This note documents a single T cell receptor (beta chain) sequence. Its antigen is unknown. Sample treatment: around 19 received Ad26.COV2.S at low or high dose, single or two shots; several received placebo; per-sample allocation not given. Repertoires come from day 63 after the first vaccine or placebo injection. An 18-55-year-old adult in Boston served as donor. The data were taken from a study of Ad26.COV2.S vaccination and SARS-CoV-2 variants. Study-wide results and limits: Placebo and vaccine recipients had non-spike TCR breadth that was similar. From the TCR breadth and depth analyses, total T cell responses may have been underestimated.

From germline, CDR1 is KGHDR and CDR2 SFDVKD. V trimming: 2 bases; J trimming: 6 bases; junction bases outside the gene matches: 6. This CDR3 has 15 amino acids. This table comes from immunoSEQ multiplex PCR, and its TCRdb copy is limited to in-frame clones, with some not included. Among about 250,000 clones listed, approximately 88% were seen once. The clonotype was recovered from a person between 18 and 65 years old who received the Ad26.COV2.S COVID-19 vaccine or a placebo. The chain has TRBV24-1 and TRBJ2-3; 8 bases line up with TRBD2. The sample here was peripheral blood, taken in a trial of Ad26.COV2.S vaccine versus placebo. In nucleotides, the CDR3 is TGTGCCACCAGTGATTCTGGGACTAGATTGGATACGCAGTATTTT. It is translated as CATSDSGTRLDTQYF.